These 31 T cell receptor beta chains were sequenced from one sample in a study of T cell responses to AZD1222 COVID-19 vaccine. Assay used: immunoSEQ multiplex PCR; TCRdb lists only in-frame clones, some missing. The sample yields 85,000 or so clones, approximately 90% seen once. This specimen was peripheral blood, taken on day 0 of AZD1222 vaccination. Every receptor here comes from an adult in good health.

V and J are TRBV9 and TRBJ1-4; D might be TRBD1 (6 bases). Per germline, CDR1 SGDLS and CDR2 YYNGEE. This CDR3 has 15 residues. Between the trimmed V and J ends, which lost 3 bases and 7 bases, there was a span of 16 bases. The CDR3 spells CASSAVGRGGEKLFF. CDR3 nucleotides: TGTGCCAGCAGCGCCGTGGGCAGGGGAGGTGAAAAACTGTTTTTT.

This chain links TRBV28 with TRBJ1-2; D possibly corresponds to TRBD1 (5 bases). The CDR3 contains 13 residues. CDR1 and CDR2 from the germline V gene are MDHEN and SYDVKM. Trimming stripped 6 bases from V and 8 bases from J, with 16 bases between. The CDR3 here is CASRRAGEPGYTF. The CDR3 DNA reads as TGTGCCAGCAGGAGGGCGGGGGAGCCCGGCTACACCTTC.

Only a few counts were recorded for this clone. This sequence joins TRBV27 and TRBJ1-6, with unresolved D. With 3 bases removed from V and 7 bases from J, the gap between germline ends came to 10 bases. Germline assignment: CDR1 MNHEY and CDR2 SMNVEV (reference sequence). CDR3 length: 14 residues. As DNA, the CDR3 is TGTGCCAGCAGTTTTCGTGCGGGAAATTCACCCCTCCACTTT. Translated: CASSFRAGNSPLHF.

The CDR3 region has the DNA TGTGCCAGTAGTATCACCCTCGGACATCGGGATACGCAGTATTTT. Residues: CASSITLGHRDTQYF. The rearrangement uses TRBV19 and TRBJ2-3; maybe TRBD1 (5 bases). The CDR3 covers 15 residues. In germline, CDR1 is LNHDA, CDR2 SQIVND (reference sequence). Trimming cost V 3 bases and J 6 bases, with 16 bases left between them.

This clone was found once. The rearrangement links TRBV4-1 to TRBJ1-2; D is ambiguous. The V end lost 0 bases, the J end lost 2 bases, and 10 bases lay between the germline ends. The CDR3 runs 15 residues. From germline, CDR1 is MGHRA and CDR2 YSYEKL. The CDR3 region is CASSQDPSLNYGYTF. CDR3 nucleotide sequence: TGCGCCAGCAGCCAAGATCCCTCCCTGAACTATGGCTACACCTTC.

This clone showed up just once. The V call is TRBV11-2, the J call TRBJ1-6, with D possibly matching TRBD1 (6 bases). The germline V and J ends were trimmed by 7 bases and 0 bases, with 13 bases remaining between them. Per germline, CDR1 SGHAT and CDR2 FQNNGV. The CDR3 loop spans 16 amino acids. CDR3 coding DNA: TGTGCCAGCACCCGGGGGCAGAGCTCCTATAATTCACCCCTCCACTTT. It encodes CASTRGQSSYNSPLHF.

The chain uses TRBV2 and TRBJ1-1; 7 nucleotides agree with TRBD1. The junction had 5 bases not matched to a gene; V was cut back by 5 bases and J by 8 bases. From germline, CDR1 is SNHLY and CDR2 FYNNEI. There are 12 residues in the CDR3. CDR3 sequence: CASSKDRLEAFF. The DNA for the CDR3 is TGTGCCAGCAGTAAGGACAGGCTAGAAGCTTTCTTT.

This clone was observed once. The V and J genes are TRBV7-9 and TRBJ2-7, with D tentatively TRBD1 or TRBD2 (6 bases each). Germline V lookup: CDR1 SEHNR, CDR2 FQNEAQ (reference sequence). With 4 bases removed from V and 12 bases from J, the gap between germline ends came to 13 bases. CDR3 size: 11 residues. The chain's CDR3 is CASSSGAARYF. The CDR3 DNA sequence: TGTGCCAGCAGCTCGGGGGCGGCGAGGTACTTC.

The gene calls are TRBV3-1 (or the pseudogene TRBV3-2) and TRBJ2-1, with D perhaps given as TRBD1 or TRBD2 (6 bases each). CDR1 LGHDT and CDR2 YNNKEL come from the germline V gene (reference sequence). This CDR3 has 16 amino acids. V lost 4 bases to trimming and J lost 6 bases, with 19 bases between them. CDR3 amino acids: CASSPPSGVGGNEQFF. The CDR3 nucleotides read TGTGCCAGCAGCCCCCCGTCGGGGGTAGGGGGCAATGAGCAGTTCTTC.

The chain has TRBV19 and TRBJ2-1, with D perhaps TRBD1 or TRBD2 (5 bases each). There are 15 residues in the CDR3. Deletions cut 3 bases from V and 2 bases from J, with 11 bases between. Germline V gene lookup returns CDR1 LNHDA and CDR2 SQIVND (reference sequence). The CDR3 DNA reads TGTGCCAGTAGTATTTTGGGACCACCCTACAATGAGCAGTTCTTC. This gives the protein CASSILGPPYNEQFF.

This clone was observed a single time. The J gene is TRBJ2-4, the V gene TRBV3-1 (or the pseudogene TRBV3-2); D is undetermined. This CDR3 has 15 residues. The ends were cut back, 1 base at V and 0 bases at J, with 7 bases in the middle. Germline lookup yields CDR1 LGHDT and CDR2 YNNKEL (reference sequence). CDR3 nucleotide sequence: TGTGCCAGCAGCCAAGCGCCGGTAGCCAAAAACATTCAGTACTTC. Residues: CASSQAPVAKNIQYF.

The genes are TRBV28 and TRBJ1-6; 7 bases agree with TRBD1. The CDR3 length is 17 residues. Losses at the gene ends were 5 bases for V and 6 bases for J; bases not matched to a gene: 13. Germline V gives CDR1 MDHEN, CDR2 SYDVKM. CDR3 bases: TGTGCCAGCAGTCCAATCCCGACAGGGAAAGTTAATTCACCCCTCCACTTT. It codes for CASSPIPTGKVNSPLHF.

The V and J genes are TRBV9 and TRBJ1-1; TRBD1 matches at 8 bases. This CDR3 is 14 amino acids long. From germline, CDR1 is SGDLS and CDR2 YYNGEE. Losses at the gene ends were 5 bases for V and 7 bases for J; bases not matched to a gene: 10. This chain's CDR3 is CASSTGTGRDEAFF. CDR3 DNA sequence: TGTGCCAGCAGTACCGGGACAGGACGAGATGAAGCTTTCTTT.

J is TRBJ1-2 and V is TRBV2; 9 nucleotides align to TRBD1. The V gene's germline CDR1 is SNHLY and CDR2 FYNNEI. V was clipped by 7 bases and J by 2 bases; unmatched bases: 5. The CDR3 loop spans 14 amino acids. This CDR3 is CASKTGTGNYGYTF. CDR3 sequence (DNA): TGTGCCAGCAAAACCGGGACAGGGAACTATGGCTACACCTTC.

The chain carries TRBV30 and TRBJ1-2; D gene uncertain. Germline V gene lookup returns CDR1 GTSNPN and CDR2 SVGIG (reference sequence). The CDR3 totals 11 residues. Trimming removed 4 bases at V and 5 bases at J, with 8 bases between. The CDR3 is CAWTSGYGYTF. The DNA of the CDR3 is TGTGCCTGGACATCGGGGTATGGCTACACCTTC.

The chain links TRBV18 to TRBJ2-5; no reliable D call. The CDR3 runs 18 residues. V lost 3 bases, J lost 0 bases, and 20 bases lay in between. Germline CDR1 reads KGHSH; CDR2 reads LQKENI. The CDR3 sequence is CASSPSLSGEPYQETQYF. The CDR3 nucleotides read TGTGCCAGCTCACCCTCACTTTCGGGTGAACCGTACCAAGAGACCCAGTACTTC.

The CDR3 is CASSLDSGSSYEQYF. CDR3 nucleotide sequence: TGTGCCAGCAGCCTCGACAGTGGAAGCTCCTACGAGCAGTACTTC. The rearrangement uses TRBV9 and TRBJ2-7; possibly TRBD1 for D (5 bases). V lost 4 bases to trimming and J lost 0 bases, with 14 bases between them. The germline V gene has CDR1 SGDLS and CDR2 YYNGEE. The CDR3 has 15 amino acids.

CDR3 amino acids: CASSLVQENEKLFF. In nucleotides, the CDR3 is TGTGCCAGCAGCTTAGTACAGGAAAATGAAAAACTGTTTTTT. The chain uses TRBV7-9 and TRBJ1-4, with D perhaps TRBD1 (5 bases). The CDR3 extends over 14 amino acids. CDR1 and CDR2 (germline): SEHNR, FQNEAQ (reference sequence). Trimming left V 1 base short and J 5 bases short, with 8 bases between.

The genes are TRBV10-3 and TRBJ1-1; D is unclear. The CDR3 consists of 13 residues. V was trimmed by 4 bases and J by 1 base, leaving 7 bases between them. Germline assignment: CDR1 ENHRY and CDR2 SYGVKD. In DNA form, the CDR3 reads TGTGCCATCAGTGGAAAAGGGAACACTGAAGCTTTCTTT. Translated, it gives CAISGKGNTEAFF.

This chain links TRBV11-2 with TRBJ1-1, with 8 bases matching TRBD1. CDR3 length: 16 amino acids. The ends lost 2 bases at V and 6 bases at J; junction bases unmatched: 11. CDR1 is SGHAT, CDR2 FQNNGV, per germline. In DNA, the CDR3 is TGTGCCAGCAGCTTAACACGGACAGGGCGGTTCCCTGAAGCTTTCTTT. This translates into CASSLTRTGRFPEAFF.

The V gene is TRBV7-3, the J gene TRBJ2-2; a weak D match, TRBD1 (6 bases). The CDR3 contains 14 residues. V was trimmed by 4 bases and J by 4 bases, leaving 10 bases between them. The V gene's germline CDR1 is SGHTA and CDR2 FQGTGA. CDR3 sequence reads: CASSSRQATGELFF. The DNA for the CDR3 is TGTGCCAGCAGCTCTCGACAGGCCACCGGGGAGCTGTTTTTT. Filled out from reference TRBV7-3 and TRBJ2-2, the complete variable domain reads GAGVSQTPSNKVTEKGKYVELRCDPISGHTALYWYRQSLGQGPEFLIYFQGTGAADDSGLPNDRFFAVRPEGSVSTLKIQRTERGDSAVYLCASSSRQATGELFFGEGSRLTVL.

The chain uses TRBV6-6 and TRBJ1-1; D remains unclear. CDR1 and CDR2 (germline): MNHNY, SVGAGI (reference sequence). CDR3 length: 15 amino acids. With 2 bases removed from V and 3 bases from J, the gap between germline ends came to 13 bases. The CDR3 sequence is CASSYPLRADTEAFF. CDR3 in DNA: TGTGCCAGCAGTTACCCACTCCGGGCTGACACTGAAGCTTTCTTT.

The CDR3 spells CASTPFLGRVGFNEQFF. The CDR3 DNA sequence: TGTGCCAGTACCCCTTTCTTGGGGCGGGTGGGTTTCAATGAGCAGTTCTTC. The rearrangement joins TRBV19 to TRBJ2-1; perhaps D is TRBD1 or TRBD2 (5 bases each). Between the trimmed V and J ends, which lost 7 bases and 6 bases, there was a span of 25 bases. CDR1 and CDR2 from the germline V gene are LNHDA and SQIVND (reference sequence). The CDR3 spans 17 residues.

Here the CDR3 DNA reads TGTGCCAGCAGCTTAGAAATTAGCGGGAACACTGAAGCTTTCTTT. Its translation is CASSLEISGNTEAFF. The chain employs TRBV7-2 and TRBJ1-1; D gene unclear. Germline-derived CDR1 and CDR2 are SGHTA and FQGNSA. The V gene lost 1 base and the J gene lost 1 base, with 10 bases spanning the gap. CDR3 length equals 15 residues.

The V gene is TRBV24-1, the J gene TRBJ2-3; possibly TRBD1 for D (6 bases). V dropped 4 bases and J dropped 1 base, with 11 bases sitting between them. The germline gives CDR1 KGHDR, CDR2 SFDVKD. This CDR3 is built from 15 residues. CDR3 nucleotides: TGTGCCACCAGTGAACCTGGGGGCGGCACAGATACGCAGTATTTT. Encoded protein: CATSEPGGGTDTQYF.

The CDR3 bases are TGTGCCAGTAGTATACTAGCGGGAGGGCAAGCTTTCTTT. Amino acids: CASSILAGGQAFF. V is TRBV19 and J is TRBJ1-1; D uncertain. The CDR3 spans 13 residues. Trimming took off 2 bases at V and 9 bases at J, with 13 bases between the two ends. Per germline, CDR1 LNHDA and CDR2 SQIVND (reference sequence).

CDR3 in amino acids: CASSTTGNYGYTF. CDR3 nucleotides: TGTGCCAGCAGTACGACCGGTAACTATGGCTACACCTTC. The chain links TRBV12-3 or TRBV12-4 to TRBJ1-2; no clear D gene. The CDR3 runs to 13 residues. The ends were cut back, 5 bases at V and 1 base at J, with 8 bases in the middle.

The chain combines TRBV7-9 with TRBJ2-2; D is unclear. V shed 2 bases and J shed 1 base, with 8 bases lying between them. The CDR3 totals 15 residues. Per germline, CDR1 SEHNR and CDR2 FQNEAQ (reference sequence). This CDR3 reads CASSLSRQNTGELFF. Written as DNA, the CDR3 is TGTGCCAGCAGCTTAAGCAGACAGAACACCGGGGAGCTGTTTTTT.

The chain combines TRBV16 with TRBJ1-2; D gene ambiguous. CDR1 is KGHSY, CDR2 FQNENV, per germline. This CDR3 has 15 residues. Trimming removed 0 bases from V and 8 bases from J, with 16 bases in between. The CDR3 DNA is TGTGCCAGCAGCCAATCTCGTAAAGGCCCATCCGGCTACACCTTC. As protein: CASSQSRKGPSGYTF.

This clone occurred once. The V call is TRBV16, the J call TRBJ1-2, with D possibly TRBD1 on 6 matching bases. This CDR3 spans 17 amino acids. Germline lookup yields CDR1 KGHSY and CDR2 FQNENV. V shed 0 bases and J shed 3 bases, with 17 bases lying between them. CDR3 amino acids: CASSQSPGGAPYYGYTF. The DNA for the CDR3 is TGTGCCAGCAGCCAATCGCCCGGGGGGGCTCCTTACTATGGCTACACCTTC.

The chain links TRBV30 to TRBJ1-1, with no clear D. Germline V CDR1 and CDR2: GTSNPN, SVGIG (reference sequence). The CDR3 extends over 14 amino acids. V was pared by 0 bases and J by 0 bases, with 8 bases between. The CDR3 DNA is TGTGCCTGGAGTGTTAGGGTGCTGAACACTGAAGCTTTCTTT. It codes for CAWSVRVLNTEAFF.